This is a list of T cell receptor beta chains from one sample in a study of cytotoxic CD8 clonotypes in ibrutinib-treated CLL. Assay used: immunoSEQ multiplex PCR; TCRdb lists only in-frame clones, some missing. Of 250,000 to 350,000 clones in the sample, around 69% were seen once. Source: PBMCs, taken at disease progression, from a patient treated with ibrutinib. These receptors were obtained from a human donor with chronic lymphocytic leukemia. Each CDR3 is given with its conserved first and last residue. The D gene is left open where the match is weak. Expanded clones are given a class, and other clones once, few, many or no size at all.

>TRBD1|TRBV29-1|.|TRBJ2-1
TGCAGCGGGGGACGCGGGACAGGGGGCCTCAATGAGCAGTTCTTC
CSGGRGTGGLNEQFF
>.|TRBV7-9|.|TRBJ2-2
TGTGCCAGCACCCCGGAAACCGCTACCCCCGGGGAGCTGTTTTTT
CASTPETATPGELFF
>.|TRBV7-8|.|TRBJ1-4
TGTGCCAGCAGCTTAGCGCGGGGTGAAAAACTGTTTTTT
CASSLARGEKLFF
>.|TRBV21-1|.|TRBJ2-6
TGTGCCAGCAGGGGCAACTACAGGGGCTCCTCTGGGGCCAACGTCCTGACTTTC
CASRGNYRGSSGANVLTF
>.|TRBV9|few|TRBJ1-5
TGTGCCAGCAGCGTAGGTAGCAATCAGCCCCAGCATTTT
CASSVGSNQPQHF
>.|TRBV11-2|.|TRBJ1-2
TGTGCCAGCAGCTTAGGGGGGTTGACCAACTATGGCTACACCTTC
CASSLGGLTNYGYTF
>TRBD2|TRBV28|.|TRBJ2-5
TGTGCCAGCAGTCAGCCCACCGGGCGGGGGGTGCAAGAGACCCAGTACTTC
CASSQPTGRGVQETQYF
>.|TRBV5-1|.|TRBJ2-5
TGCGCCAGCAGCGTCCAAGAGACCCAGTACTTC
CASSVQETQYF
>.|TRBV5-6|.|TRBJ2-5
TGTGCCAGCAGCTTGGGAGGGGTCGAGACCCAGTACTTC
CASSLGGVETQYF
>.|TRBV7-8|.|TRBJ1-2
TGTGCCAGCAGCTATACCTCAGAATACACGTCTGGCTACACCTTC
CASSYTSEYTSGYTF